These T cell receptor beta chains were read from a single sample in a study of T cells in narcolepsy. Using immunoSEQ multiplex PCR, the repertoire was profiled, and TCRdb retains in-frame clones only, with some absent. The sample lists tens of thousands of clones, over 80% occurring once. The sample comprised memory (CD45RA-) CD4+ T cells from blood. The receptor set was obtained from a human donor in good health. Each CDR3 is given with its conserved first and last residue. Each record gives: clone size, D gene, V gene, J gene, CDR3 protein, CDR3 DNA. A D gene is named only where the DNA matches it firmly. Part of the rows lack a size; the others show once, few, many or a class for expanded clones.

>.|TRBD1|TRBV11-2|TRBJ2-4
CASSSGQPPEYF
TGTGCCAGCAGCTCGGGACAGCCCCCCGAGTACTTC
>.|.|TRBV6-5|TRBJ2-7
CASSGTYEQYF
TGTGCCAGCAGTGGGACCTACGAGCAGTACTTC
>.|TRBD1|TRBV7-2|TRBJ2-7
CASSWTGLLYEQYF
TGTGCCAGCAGCTGGACAGGGTTATTGTACGAGCAGTACTTC
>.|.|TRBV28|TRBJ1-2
CASSLTVGNGYTF
TGTGCCAGCAGTTTGACCGTCGGTAATGGCTACACCTTC
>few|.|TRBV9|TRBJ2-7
CASSVVGRNLTYEQYF
TGTGCCAGCAGCGTAGTTGGCAGGAACCTTACCTACGAGCAGTACTTC
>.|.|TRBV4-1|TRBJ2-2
CASSQAGTGELFF
TGCGCCAGCAGCCAAGCCGGGACCGGGGAGCTGTTTTTT
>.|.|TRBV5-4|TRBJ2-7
CASSPGVGGTYEQYF
TGTGCCAGCAGCCCCGGTGTAGGGGGGACCTACGAGCAGTACTTC
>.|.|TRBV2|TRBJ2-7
CASSNPRPPGYRPLEQYF
TGTGCCAGCAGCAATCCCCGCCCGCCTGGATATCGGCCCCTCGAGCAGTACTTC
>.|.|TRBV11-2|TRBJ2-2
CASSLSWGTGELFF
TGTGCCAGCAGCCTATCCTGGGGAACCGGGGAGCTGTTTTTT
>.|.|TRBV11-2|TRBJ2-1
CASSWGVPGEQFF
TGTGCCAGCAGCTGGGGGGTTCCCGGTGAGCAGTTCTTC
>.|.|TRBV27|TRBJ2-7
CASSRGQLYEQYF
TGTGCCAGCAGCCGGGGGCAGCTCTACGAGCAGTACTTC
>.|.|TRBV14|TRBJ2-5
CASSQATWSKGVEETQYF
TGTGCCAGCAGCCAAGCCACCTGGTCAAAGGGTGTAGAAGAGACCCAGTACTTC
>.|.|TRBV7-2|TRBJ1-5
CASSLDGQPQHF
TGTGCCAGCAGCTTAGACGGCCAGCCCCAGCATTTT
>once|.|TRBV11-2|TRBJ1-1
CASSSLTGRMNTEAFF
TGTGCCAGCAGCTCGTTGACAGGCAGGATGAACACTGAAGCTTTCTTT
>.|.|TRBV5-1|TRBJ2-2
CASSLAWGTGELFF
TGCGCCAGCAGCTTGGCCTGGGGTACCGGGGAGCTGTTTTTT
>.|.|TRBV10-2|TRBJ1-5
CASSEFRNQPQHF
TGCGCCAGCAGTGAGTTTAGGAATCAGCCCCAGCATTTT
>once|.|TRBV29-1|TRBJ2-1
CSVDGPYNEQFF
TGCAGCGTTGATGGGCCCTACAATGAGCAGTTCTTC
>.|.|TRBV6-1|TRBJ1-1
CASRGTEAFF
TGTGCCAGCAGGGGAACTGAAGCTTTCTTT
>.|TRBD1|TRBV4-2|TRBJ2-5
CASSQGTFVDRVETQYF
TGTGCCAGCAGCCAAGGGACCTTTGTCGACAGGGTTGAGACCCAGTACTTC
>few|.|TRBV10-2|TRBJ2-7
CASSEAGYEQYF
TGCGCCAGCAGTGAGGCGGGATACGAGCAGTACTTC
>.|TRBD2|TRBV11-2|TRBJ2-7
CASSLSRPEPGLVAYEQYF
TGTGCCAGCAGCTTATCCAGACCAGAGCCGGGACTAGTTGCCTACGAGCAGTACTTC
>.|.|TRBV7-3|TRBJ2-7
CASSHRDGYEQYF
TGTGCCAGCAGCCACCGGGACGGCTACGAGCAGTACTTC
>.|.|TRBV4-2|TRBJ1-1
CASSQGLHTEAFF
TGTGCCAGCAGCCAAGGCCTTCACACTGAAGCTTTCTTT
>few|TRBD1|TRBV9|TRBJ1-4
CASSPGTATNEKLFF
TGTGCCAGCAGCCCCGGGACAGCAACTAATGAAAAACTGTTTTTT
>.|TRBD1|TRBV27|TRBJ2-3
CASSLLTGTDTQYF
TGTGCCAGCAGTTTATTGACAGGGACAGATACGCAGTATTTT
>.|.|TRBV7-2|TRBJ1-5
CASSLALGSNQPQHF
TGTGCCAGCAGCTTAGCGCTGGGGAGCAATCAGCCCCAGCATTTT
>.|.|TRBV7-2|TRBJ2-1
CASSNQRDARFNEQFF
TGTGCCAGCAGCAATCAGAGGGACGCGAGGTTCAATGAGCAGTTCTTC
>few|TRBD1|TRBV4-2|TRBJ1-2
CASSRPRGLDYGYTF
TGTGCCAGCAGCCGACCCAGGGGGCTAGACTATGGCTACACCTTC
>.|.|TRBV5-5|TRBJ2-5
CASSIQGRETQYF
TGTGCCAGCAGCATACAGGGGAGGGAGACCCAGTACTTC
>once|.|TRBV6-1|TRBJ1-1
CASHRVWNTEAFF
TGTGCCAGCCACAGGGTATGGAACACTGAAGCTTTCTTT
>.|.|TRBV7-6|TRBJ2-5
CASSLAQETQYF
TGTGCCAGCAGCTTAGCGCAGGAGACCCAGTACTTC
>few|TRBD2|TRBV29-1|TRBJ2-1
CSVAPWASGATYNEQFF
TGCAGCGTTGCCCCTTGGGCTAGCGGGGCGACCTACAATGAGCAGTTCTTC
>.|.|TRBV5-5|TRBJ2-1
CASSSYPVNEQFF
TGTGCCAGCAGCTCTTACCCAGTAAATGAGCAGTTCTTC